The TCR beta chain under discussion was sequenced for a study of blood T cell repertoires in COVID-19. Data came from immunoSEQ multiplex PCR; TCRdb stores just in-frame clones and leaves some out. This table has around 250,000 clones, 91% appearing once. Germline CDR1 SGDLS, CDR2 YYNGEE. This CDR3 is built from 16 residues. V gave up 0 bases and J gave up 2 bases, with 12 bases separating them. The receptor was isolated from a human donor in a cohort exposed to, infected with or recovered from COVID-19 (not recorded which). The donor label of this sample is uncertain. The chain has TRBV9 and TRBJ2-1; possibly TRBD2 for D (6 bases). The sequencing input was PBMCs or T cells enriched from blood (not recorded which). This CDR3 is CASSVEGIAAYNEQFF. Here the CDR3 DNA reads TGTGCCAGCAGCGTAGAGGGAATAGCGGCCTACAATGAGCAGTTCTTC.